The 6 T cell receptor beta chains below all came from one sample that was sequenced in a study of OX40 agonist ivuxolimab in advanced cancers. Library creation used the immunoSEQ multiplex PCR assay. Not all clones reach the TCRdb copy of this immuneACCESS table, which keeps in-frame sequences only. Checked studies attribute under half of the gap to unresolved V genes and leave the rest unexplained. In this sample the table shows approximately 100,000 clones, over 75% of which occur a single time. The ten top clones hold about 0.31% of the sample. The starting material was CD4+ or CD8+ T cells sorted from blood, obtained in a trial of the OX40 agonist ivuxolimab. These receptors all come from an adult with an advanced solid tumor such as melanoma, head and neck, liver or kidney cancer.

The V and J genes are TRBV5-8 and TRBJ1-1; weak D call: TRBD1 (5 bases). V lost 2 bases and J lost 1, with 12 bases in between. CDR1 SGHTS and CDR2 YDEGEE come from the germline V gene. The CDR3 consists of 15 residues. The CDR3 coding sequence is TGTGCCAGCAGCTTCTTAGGGGCCTCGAACACTGAAGCTTTCTTT. Translating it yields CASSFLGASNTEAFF.

The chain links TRBV21-1 to TRBJ1-5; the D call of TRBD1 is as the table states it, not checked on the DNA. TRBV21-1 is given as a pseudogene. The CDR3 runs 18 residues. The CDR3: CASSNSFTGGVSNQPQHF. In nucleotides, the CDR3 is TGTGCCAGCAGCAATTCTTTTACAGGGGGCGTGAGCAATCAGCCCCAGCATTTT.

By sample share, this clone is medium-sized (0.01 to 0.1%). The chain has TRBV7-6 and TRBJ2-7; either TRBD1 or TRBD2 may fit D (7 bases each). Germline CDR1 is SGHVS and CDR2 is FNYEAQ. The CDR3 is 18 amino acids. With 2 bases removed from V and 2 bases from J, the gap between germline ends came to 22 bases. CDR3 in amino acids: CASSLPDRRGGFTYEQYF. The CDR3, as DNA: TGTGCCAGCAGCTTACCGGACAGGCGCGGGGGATTTACCTACGAGCAGTACTTC.

The V call is TRBV20-1, the J call TRBJ2-1, with D uncertain. This CDR3 has 11 amino acids. The V gene's germline CDR1 is DFQATT and CDR2 SNEGSKA (reference sequence). V was pared by 7 bases and J by 8 bases, with 12 bases between. As DNA, the CDR3 is TGCAGTGTCAAGCCTAGTCATGAGCAGTTCTTC. This sequence encodes CSVKPSHEQFF.

The chain carries TRBV28 and TRBJ2-7; TRBD1 aligns across 9 bases. This CDR3 is 15 amino acids long. The germline V gene encodes CDR1 MDHEN and CDR2 SYDVKM. The V gene end was trimmed by 5 bases and the J gene end by 2 bases; junction bases not matched to a gene: 7. The CDR3: CASSIPGTGTYEQYF. The CDR3 DNA is TGTGCCAGCAGTATACCCGGGACAGGGACCTACGAGCAGTACTTC. The complete variable domain, with remaining parts taken from reference TRBV28 and TRBJ2-7, reads DVKVTQSSRYLVKRTGEKVFLECVQDMDHENMFWYRQDPGLGLRLIYFSYDVKMKEKGDIPEGYSVSREKKERFSLILESASTNQTSMYLCASSIPGTGTYEQYFGPGTRLTVT.

The genes are TRBV5-1 and TRBJ1-1; unclear D gene. V lost 4 bases, J lost 4 bases, and 11 bases lay in between. The CDR3 is 13 residues long. Germline V gives CDR1 SGHRS, CDR2 YFSETQ. CDR3 protein: CASSKGLSTEAFF. The CDR3 nucleotides read TGCGCCAGCAGCAAGGGTTTAAGCACTGAAGCTTTCTTT.